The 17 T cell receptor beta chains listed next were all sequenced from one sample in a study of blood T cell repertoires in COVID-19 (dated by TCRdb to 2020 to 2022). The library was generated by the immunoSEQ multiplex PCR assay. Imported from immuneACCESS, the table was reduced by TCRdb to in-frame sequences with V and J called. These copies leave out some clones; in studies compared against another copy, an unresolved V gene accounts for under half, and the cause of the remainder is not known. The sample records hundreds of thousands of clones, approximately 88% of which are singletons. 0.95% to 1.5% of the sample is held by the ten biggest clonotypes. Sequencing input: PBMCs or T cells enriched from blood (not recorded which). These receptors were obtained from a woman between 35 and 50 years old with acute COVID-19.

CDR3 in DNA: TGTGCCAGAGGTGGGGGTCCGGGAGGCGCGACAGATACGCAGTATTTT. It encodes CARGGGPGGATDTQYF. The chain links TRBV5-3 to TRBJ2-3; 7 bases are shared with TRBD2. TRBV5-3 is noted as an ORF with a role that remains uncertain. The CDR3 consists of 16 residues. J was trimmed by 3 bases and V by 7 bases; bases with no gene match: 14.

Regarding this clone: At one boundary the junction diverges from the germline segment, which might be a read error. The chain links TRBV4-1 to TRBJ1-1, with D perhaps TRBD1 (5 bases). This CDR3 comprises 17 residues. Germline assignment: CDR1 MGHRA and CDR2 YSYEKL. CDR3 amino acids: CASTQSQGLLGATEAFF. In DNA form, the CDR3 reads TGCGCCAGCACCCAATCTCAGGGACTCCTAGGGGCCACTGAAGCTTTCTTT.

The chain's CDR3 is CASRGTYEQYF. The DNA of the CDR3 is TGTGCCAGCAGGGGCACCTACGAGCAGTACTTC. The chain employs TRBV6-5 and TRBJ2-7; no firm D call. The V gene lost 6 bases and the J gene lost 2 bases, with 5 bases spanning the gap. This CDR3 comprises 11 residues. Germline V CDR1 and CDR2: MNHEY, SVGAGI.

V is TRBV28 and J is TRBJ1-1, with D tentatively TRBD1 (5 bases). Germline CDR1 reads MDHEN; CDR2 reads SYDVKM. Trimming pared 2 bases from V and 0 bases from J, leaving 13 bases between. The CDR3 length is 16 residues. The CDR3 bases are TGTGCCAGCAGTTTAAATCCCGCAGGGATGAACACTGAAGCTTTCTTT. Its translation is CASSLNPAGMNTEAFF.

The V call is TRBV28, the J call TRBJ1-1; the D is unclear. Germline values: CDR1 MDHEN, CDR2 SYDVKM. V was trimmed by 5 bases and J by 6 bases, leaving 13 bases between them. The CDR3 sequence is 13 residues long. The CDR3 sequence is CASSRSGVPEAFF. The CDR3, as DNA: TGTGCCAGCAGTCGGAGCGGGGTCCCTGAAGCTTTCTTT.

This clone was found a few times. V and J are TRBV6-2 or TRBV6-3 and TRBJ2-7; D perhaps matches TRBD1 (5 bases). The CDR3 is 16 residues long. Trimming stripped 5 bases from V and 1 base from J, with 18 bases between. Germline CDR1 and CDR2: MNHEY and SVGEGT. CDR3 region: CASSPLGQGRSYEQYV. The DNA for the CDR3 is TGTGCCAGCAGTCCCCTCGGGCAGGGAAGGTCCTACGAGCAGTACGTC.

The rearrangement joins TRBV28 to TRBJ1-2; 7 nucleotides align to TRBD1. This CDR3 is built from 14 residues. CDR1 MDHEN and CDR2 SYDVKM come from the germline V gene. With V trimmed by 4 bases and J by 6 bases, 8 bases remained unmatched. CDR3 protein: CASSSQTGYDGYTF. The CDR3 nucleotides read TGTGCCAGCAGTTCCCAGACAGGGTATGATGGCTACACCTTC.

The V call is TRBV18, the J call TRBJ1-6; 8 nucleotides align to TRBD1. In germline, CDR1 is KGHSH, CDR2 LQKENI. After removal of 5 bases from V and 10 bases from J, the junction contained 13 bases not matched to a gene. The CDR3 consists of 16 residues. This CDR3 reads CASSVGIDRGESPLHF. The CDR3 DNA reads TGTGCCAGCTCAGTAGGAATCGACAGGGGAGAATCACCCCTCCACTTT.

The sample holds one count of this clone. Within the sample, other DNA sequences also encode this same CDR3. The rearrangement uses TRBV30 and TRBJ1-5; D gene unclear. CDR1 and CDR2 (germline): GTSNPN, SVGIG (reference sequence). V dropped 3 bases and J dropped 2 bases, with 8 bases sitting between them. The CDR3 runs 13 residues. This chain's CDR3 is CAWSGQGNQPQHF. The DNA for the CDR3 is TGTGCCTGGAGCGGTCAGGGCAATCAGCCCCAGCATTTT.

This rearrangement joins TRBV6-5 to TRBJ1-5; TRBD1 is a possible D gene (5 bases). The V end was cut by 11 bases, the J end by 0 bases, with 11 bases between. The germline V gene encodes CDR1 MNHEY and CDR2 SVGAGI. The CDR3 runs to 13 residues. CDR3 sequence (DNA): TGTGCCGGCCGACAGTATAGCAATCAGCCCCAGCATTTT. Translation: CAGRQYSNQPQHF.

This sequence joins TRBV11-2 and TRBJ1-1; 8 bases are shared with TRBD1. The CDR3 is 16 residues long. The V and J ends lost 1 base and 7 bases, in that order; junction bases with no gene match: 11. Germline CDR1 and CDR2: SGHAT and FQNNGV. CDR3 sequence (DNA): TGTGCCAGCAGCTTAGTAGGGGACAGGCAAAACCATGAAGCTTTCTTT. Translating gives CASSLVGDRQNHEAFF.

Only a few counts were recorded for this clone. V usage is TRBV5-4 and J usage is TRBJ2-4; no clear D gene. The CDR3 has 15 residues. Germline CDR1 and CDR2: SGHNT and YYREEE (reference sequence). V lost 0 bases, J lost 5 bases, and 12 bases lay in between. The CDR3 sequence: CASSLGSVSQNIQYF. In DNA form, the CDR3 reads TGTGCCAGCAGCTTGGGGAGTGTATCCCAAAACATTCAGTACTTC.

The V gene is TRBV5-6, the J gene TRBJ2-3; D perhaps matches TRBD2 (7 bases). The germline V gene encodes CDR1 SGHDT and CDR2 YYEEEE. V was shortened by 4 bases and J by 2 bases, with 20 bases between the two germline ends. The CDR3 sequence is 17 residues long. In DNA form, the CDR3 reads TGTGCCAGCAGCGCCCTGGGGGCTAGCGGATTCACAGATACGCAGTATTTT. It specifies CASSALGASGFTDTQYF.

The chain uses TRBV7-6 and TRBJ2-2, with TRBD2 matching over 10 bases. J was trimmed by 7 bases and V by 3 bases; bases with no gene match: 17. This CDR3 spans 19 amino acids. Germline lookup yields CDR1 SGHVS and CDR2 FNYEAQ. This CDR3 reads CASSFLSPLLAGVLGELFF. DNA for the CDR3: TGTGCCAGCAGCTTCCTTAGCCCTCTTCTAGCGGGAGTACTCGGGGAGCTGTTTTTT.

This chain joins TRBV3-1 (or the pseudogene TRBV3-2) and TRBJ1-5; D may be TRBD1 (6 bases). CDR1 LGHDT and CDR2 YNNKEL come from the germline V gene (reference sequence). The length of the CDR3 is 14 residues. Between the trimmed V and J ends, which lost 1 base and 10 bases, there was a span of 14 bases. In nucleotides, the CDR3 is TGTGCCAGCAGCCAAGGGACAGCGCTAACCCCCCAGCATTTT. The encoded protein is CASSQGTALTPQHF.

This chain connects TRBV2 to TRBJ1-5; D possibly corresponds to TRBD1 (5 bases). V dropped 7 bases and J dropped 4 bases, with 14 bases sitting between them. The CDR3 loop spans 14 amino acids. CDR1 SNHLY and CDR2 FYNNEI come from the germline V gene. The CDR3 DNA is TGTGCCAGCACTAGATCACAGGTAAATCAGCCCCAGCATTTT. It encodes CASTRSQVNQPQHF.

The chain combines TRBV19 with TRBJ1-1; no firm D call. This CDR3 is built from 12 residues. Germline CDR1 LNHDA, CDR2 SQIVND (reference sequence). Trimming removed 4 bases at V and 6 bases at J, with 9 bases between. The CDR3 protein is CASSTFFAEAFF. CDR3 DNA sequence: TGTGCCAGTAGTACGTTCTTCGCTGAAGCTTTCTTT.